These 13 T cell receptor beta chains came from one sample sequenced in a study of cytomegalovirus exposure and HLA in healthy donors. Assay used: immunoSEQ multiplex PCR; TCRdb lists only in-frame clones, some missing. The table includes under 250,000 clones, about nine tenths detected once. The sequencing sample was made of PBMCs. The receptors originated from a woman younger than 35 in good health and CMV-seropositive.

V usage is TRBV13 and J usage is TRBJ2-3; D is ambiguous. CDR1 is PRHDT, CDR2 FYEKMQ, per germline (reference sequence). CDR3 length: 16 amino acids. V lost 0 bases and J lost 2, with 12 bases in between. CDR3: CASSLGQAYDTDTQYF. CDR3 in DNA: TGTGCCAGCAGCTTAGGACAAGCGTACGACACAGATACGCAGTATTTT.

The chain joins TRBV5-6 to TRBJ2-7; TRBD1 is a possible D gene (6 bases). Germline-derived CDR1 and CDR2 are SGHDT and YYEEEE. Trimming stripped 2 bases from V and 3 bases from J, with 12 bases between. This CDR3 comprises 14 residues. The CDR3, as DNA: TGTGCCAGCAGCTTAGGGGGATTTGGCTACGAGCAGTACTTC. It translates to CASSLGGFGYEQYF.

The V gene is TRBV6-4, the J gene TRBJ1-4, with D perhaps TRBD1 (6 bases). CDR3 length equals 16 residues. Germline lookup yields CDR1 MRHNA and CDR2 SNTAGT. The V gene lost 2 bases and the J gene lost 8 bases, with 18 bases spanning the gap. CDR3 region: CASSDVPPGEEEKLFF. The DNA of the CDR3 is TGTGCCAGCAGTGACGTCCCTCCAGGGGAAGAAGAAAAACTGTTTTTT.

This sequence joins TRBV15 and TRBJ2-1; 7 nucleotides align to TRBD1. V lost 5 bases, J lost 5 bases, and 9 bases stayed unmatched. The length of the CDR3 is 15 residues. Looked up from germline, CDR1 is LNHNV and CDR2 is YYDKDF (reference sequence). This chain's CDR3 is CATSSQTGINNEQFF. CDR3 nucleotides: TGTGCCACCAGCTCCCAGACAGGGATCAACAATGAGCAGTTCTTC.

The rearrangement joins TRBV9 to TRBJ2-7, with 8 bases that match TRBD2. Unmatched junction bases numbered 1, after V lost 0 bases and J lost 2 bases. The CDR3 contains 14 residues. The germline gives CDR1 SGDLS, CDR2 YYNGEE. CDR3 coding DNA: TGTGCCAGCAGCGTAGCGGGAGGGCCCTACGAGCAGTACTTC. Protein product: CASSVAGGPYEQYF.

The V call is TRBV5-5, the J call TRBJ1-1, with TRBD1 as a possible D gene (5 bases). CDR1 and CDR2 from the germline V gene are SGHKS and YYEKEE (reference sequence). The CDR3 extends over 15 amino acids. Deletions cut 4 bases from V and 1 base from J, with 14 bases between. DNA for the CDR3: TGTGCCAGCAGCCCAGCGGGACTGGGGAACACTGAAGCTTTCTTT. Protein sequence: CASSPAGLGNTEAFF. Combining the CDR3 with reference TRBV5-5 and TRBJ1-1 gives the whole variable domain DAGVTQSPTHLIKTRGQQVTLRCSPISGHKSVSWYQQVLGQGPQFIFQYYEKEERGRGNFPDRFSARQFPNYSSELNVNALLLGDSALYLCASSPAGLGNTEAFFGQGTRLTVV.

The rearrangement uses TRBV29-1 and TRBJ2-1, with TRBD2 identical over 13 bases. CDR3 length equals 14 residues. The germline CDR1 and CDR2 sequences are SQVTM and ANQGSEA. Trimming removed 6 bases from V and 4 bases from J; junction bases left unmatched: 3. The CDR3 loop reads CSVRTSGRYNEQFF. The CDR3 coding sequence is TGCAGCGTCCGGACTAGCGGGAGATACAATGAGCAGTTCTTC.

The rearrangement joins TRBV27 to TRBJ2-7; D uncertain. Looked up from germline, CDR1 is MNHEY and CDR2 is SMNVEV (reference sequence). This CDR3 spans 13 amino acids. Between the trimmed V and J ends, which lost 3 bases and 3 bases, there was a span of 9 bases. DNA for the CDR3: TGTGCCAGCAGTTTCGGCCGGAGCTACGAGCAGTACTTC. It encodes CASSFGRSYEQYF.

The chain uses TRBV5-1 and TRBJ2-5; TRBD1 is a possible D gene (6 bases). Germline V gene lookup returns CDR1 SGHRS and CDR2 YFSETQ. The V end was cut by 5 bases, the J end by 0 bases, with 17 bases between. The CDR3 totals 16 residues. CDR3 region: CASSFTGFRYQETQYF. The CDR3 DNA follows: TGCGCCAGCAGTTTCACAGGGTTCCGGTACCAAGAGACCCAGTACTTC. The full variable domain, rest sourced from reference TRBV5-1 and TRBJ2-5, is KAGVTQTPRYLIKTRGQQVTLSCSPISGHRSVSWYQQTPGQGLQFLFEYFSETQRNKGNFPGRFSGRQFSNSRSEMNVSTLELGDSALYLCASSFTGFRYQETQYFGPGTRLLVL.

This chain's CDR3 is CASSFRRQIGELFF. In DNA, the CDR3 is TGTGCCAGCAGTTTTCGCCGACAGATCGGGGAGCTGTTTTTT. The chain combines TRBV27 with TRBJ2-2; a weak D match, TRBD1 (5 bases). This CDR3 is built from 14 residues. V was clipped by 3 bases and J by 7 bases, with 12 bases between them. Germline V gene sequence: CDR1 MNHEY, CDR2 SMNVEV (reference sequence).

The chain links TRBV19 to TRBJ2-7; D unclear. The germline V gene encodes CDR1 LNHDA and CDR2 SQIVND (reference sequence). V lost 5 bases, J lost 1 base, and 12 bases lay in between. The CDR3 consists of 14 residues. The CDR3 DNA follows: TGTGCCAGTAGTCCCTCCCCCTCGTCCTACGAGCAGTACTTC. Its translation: CASSPSPSSYEQYF.

The CDR3 protein is CASSLVAPNNEQFF. CDR3 coding DNA: TGTGCCAGCAGTTTAGTAGCGCCCAACAATGAGCAGTTCTTC. This chain joins TRBV27 and TRBJ2-1, with a weak D call TRBD2 (5 bases). Germline-derived CDR1 and CDR2 are MNHEY and SMNVEV (reference sequence). The CDR3 loop spans 14 amino acids. Trimming removed 2 bases at V and 5 bases at J, with 10 bases between.

The CDR3 loop reads CASRLQTGTGKLETQYF. The CDR3 DNA is TGTGCCAGCAGGCTGCAGACCGGGACAGGGAAGCTGGAGACCCAGTACTTC. The chain has TRBV28 and TRBJ2-5; 9 bases line up with TRBD1. This CDR3 is built from 17 residues. The germline V gene encodes CDR1 MDHEN and CDR2 SYDVKM. Trimming removed 6 bases from V and 5 bases from J; junction bases left unmatched: 16.